A single sample gave rise to the 8 T cell receptor beta chains below, sequenced in a study of long-term antiretroviral therapy in people with HIV. A v3.0 immunoSEQ assay was performed at survey level. Repertoires were generated with immunoSEQ multiplex PCR, while TCRdb's copy carries only in-frame clones and drops some. The table includes 20,000 to 25,000 clones, 85% to 95% detected once. Sequenced material: unsorted PBMCs, taken almost 5 years after starting antiretroviral therapy. The receptors here all came from a woman aged 45-65 years with HIV.

Here the CDR3 reads CASIGSSYEQYF. The DNA of the CDR3 is TGTGCCAGCATAGGAAGCTCCTACGAGCAGTACTTC. This chain joins TRBV2 and TRBJ2-7; D remains ambiguous. V lost 7 bases and J 0 bases, leaving 7 bases between the germline ends. Germline CDR1 reads SNHLY; CDR2 reads FYNNEI. The CDR3 has 12 residues.

J is TRBJ2-6 and V is TRBV2; 11 positions agree with TRBD2. CDR3 size: 18 residues. V was pared by 1 base and J by 0 bases, with 2 bases of the junction left unmatched. CDR1 is SNHLY, CDR2 FYNNEI, per germline. CDR3: CASSEGLAGFSGANVLTF. The CDR3 region has the DNA TGTGCCAGCAGTGAAGGACTAGCGGGGTTCTCTGGGGCCAACGTCCTGACTTTC.

The V and J genes are TRBV7-2 and TRBJ2-7, with 7 nucleotides matching TRBD2. V lost 4 bases to trimming and J lost 5 bases; unmatched junction nucleotides: 14. The germline gives CDR1 SGHTA, CDR2 FQGNSA. The CDR3 contains 16 residues. CDR3 loop: CASSSDRLARHDEQYF. The DNA for the CDR3 is TGTGCCAGCAGCTCAGACCGACTAGCTCGTCACGACGAGCAGTACTTC. The whole variable domain, remainder taken from reference TRBV7-2 and TRBJ2-7, is GAGVSQSPSNKVTEKGKDVELRCDPISGHTALYWYRQSLGQGLEFLIYFQGNSAPDKSGLPSDRFSAERTGGSVSTLTIQRTQQEDSAVYLCASSSDRLARHDEQYFGPGTRLTVT.

The rearrangement uses TRBV28 and TRBJ1-2; 9 nucleotides line up with TRBD1. CDR3 length equals 13 residues. With V trimmed by 6 bases and J by 8 bases, 7 bases remained unmatched. Germline V CDR1 and CDR2: MDHEN, SYDVKM. The CDR3 protein is CASRATGGGGYTF. As DNA, the CDR3 is TGTGCCAGCAGAGCCACAGGGGGCGGCGGCTACACCTTC.

The V and J genes are TRBV27 and TRBJ2-7; D unclear. CDR1 is MNHEY and CDR2 is SMNVEV in the germline V gene (reference sequence). The CDR3 is made up of 13 amino acids. The V and J ends lost 2 bases and 4 bases respectively, with 9 bases between them. CDR3 protein: CASSLKSGYEQYF. DNA for the CDR3: TGTGCCAGCAGTTTAAAATCTGGGTACGAGCAGTACTTC.

The chain joins TRBV29-1 to TRBJ1-2, with TRBD1 as a possible D gene (6 bases). CDR1 and CDR2 from the germline V gene are SQVTM and ANQGSEA. The CDR3 covers 13 residues. The CDR3 loop reads CPEPSGGQKGYTF. The CDR3 DNA is TGCCCCGAACCCTCGGGGGGGCAAAAAGGCTACACCTTC.

The J gene is TRBJ2-1, the V gene TRBV7-2; D may be TRBD1 (6 bases). In germline, CDR1 is SGHTA, CDR2 FQGNSA. Deletions cut 4 bases from V and 7 bases from J, with 14 bases between. The CDR3 is 14 amino acids. The CDR3 here is CASSSLRGVNEQFF. CDR3 bases: TGTGCCAGCAGCTCCCTCAGGGGAGTGAATGAGCAGTTCTTC.

This chain joins TRBV7-2 and TRBJ2-5; unclear D gene. The CDR3 spans 13 residues. CDR1 is SGHTA, CDR2 FQGNSA, per germline. V lost 5 bases and J 5 bases, leaving 12 bases between the germline ends. Written as DNA, the CDR3 is TGTGCCAGCAGCCGACCGACTTCGGAGACCCAGTACTTC. This sequence encodes CASSRPTSETQYF.